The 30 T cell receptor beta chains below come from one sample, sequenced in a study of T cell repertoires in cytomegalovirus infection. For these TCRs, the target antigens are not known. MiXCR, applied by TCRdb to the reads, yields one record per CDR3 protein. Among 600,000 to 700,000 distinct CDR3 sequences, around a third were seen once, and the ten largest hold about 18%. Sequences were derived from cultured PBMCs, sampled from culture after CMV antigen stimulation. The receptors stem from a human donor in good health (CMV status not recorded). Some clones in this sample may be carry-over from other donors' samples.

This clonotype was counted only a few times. DNA for the CDR3: TGTGCCAGCATTGCGGGAGGACCCGAGAATTATGAGCAGTTCTTC. Translation: CASIAGGPENYEQFF. V and J are TRBV28 and TRBJ2-1, with TRBD2 matching 8 bases. V shed 7 bases and J 8 bases; nucleotides not matched to a gene: 13. The CDR3 runs to 15 residues. CDR1 is MDHEN and CDR2 is SYDVKM in the germline V gene.

This chain's CDR3 is CASSFLSTEAFF. The CDR3 nucleotides are TGTGCCAGCAGCTTTTTAAGCACTGAAGCTTTCTTT. The chain carries TRBV7-9 and TRBJ1-1; D gene unclear. Germline values: CDR1 SEHNR, CDR2 FQNEAQ (reference sequence). CDR3 size: 12 residues. V dropped 3 bases and J dropped 4 bases, with 6 bases sitting between them.

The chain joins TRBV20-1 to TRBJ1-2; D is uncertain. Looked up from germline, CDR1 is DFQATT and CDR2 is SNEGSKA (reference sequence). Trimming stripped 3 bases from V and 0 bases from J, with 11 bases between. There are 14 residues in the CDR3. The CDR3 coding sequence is TGCAGTGCTAGTGACGGCTGGGCTAACTATGGCTACACCTTC. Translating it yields CSASDGWANYGYTF.

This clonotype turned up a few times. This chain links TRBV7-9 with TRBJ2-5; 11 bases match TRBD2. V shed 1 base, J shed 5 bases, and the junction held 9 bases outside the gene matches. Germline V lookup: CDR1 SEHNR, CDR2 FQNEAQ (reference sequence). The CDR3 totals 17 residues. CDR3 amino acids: CASSLGGLAATPETQYF. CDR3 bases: TGTGCCAGCAGCTTAGGGGGACTAGCGGCCACTCCTGAGACCCAGTACTTC. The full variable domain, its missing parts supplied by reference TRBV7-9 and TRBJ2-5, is DTGVSQNPRHKITKRGQNVTFRCDPISEHNRLYWYRQTLGQGPEFLTYFQNEAQLEKSRLLSDRFSAERPKGSFSTLEIQRTEQGDSAMYLCASSLGGLAATPETQYFGPGTRLLVL.

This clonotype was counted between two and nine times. CDR3 DNA sequence: TGCAGTGCTAGTTGGGGTTCGGGTCAGCCCCAGCATTTT. Translated: CSASWGSGQPQHF. The chain uses TRBV20-1 and TRBJ1-5; D ambiguous. This CDR3 has 13 residues. Germline assignment: CDR1 DFQATT and CDR2 SNEGSKA (reference sequence). V lost 3 bases, J lost 6 bases, and 12 bases lay in between.

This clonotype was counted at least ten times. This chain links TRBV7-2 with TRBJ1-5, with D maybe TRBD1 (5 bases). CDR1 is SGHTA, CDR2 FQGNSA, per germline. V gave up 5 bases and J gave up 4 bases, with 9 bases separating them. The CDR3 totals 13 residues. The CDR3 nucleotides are TGTGCCAGCAGCACAGACAGAAATCAGCCCCAGCATTTT. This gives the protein CASSTDRNQPQHF.

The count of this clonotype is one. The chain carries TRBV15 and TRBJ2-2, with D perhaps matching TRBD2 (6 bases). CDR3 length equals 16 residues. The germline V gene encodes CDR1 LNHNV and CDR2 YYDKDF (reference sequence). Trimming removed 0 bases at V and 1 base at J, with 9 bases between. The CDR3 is CATSREVGGNTGELFF. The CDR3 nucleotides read TGTGCCACCAGCAGAGAGGTCGGGGGGAACACCGGGGAGCTGTTTTTT.

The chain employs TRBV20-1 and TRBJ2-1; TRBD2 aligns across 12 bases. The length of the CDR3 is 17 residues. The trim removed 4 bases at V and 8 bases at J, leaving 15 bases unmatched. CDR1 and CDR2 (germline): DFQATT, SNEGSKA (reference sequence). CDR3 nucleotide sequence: TGCAGTGCTAAGGATCCCCTCCTAGCGGGAGGGACGGATGAGCAGTTCTTC. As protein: CSAKDPLLAGGTDEQFF.

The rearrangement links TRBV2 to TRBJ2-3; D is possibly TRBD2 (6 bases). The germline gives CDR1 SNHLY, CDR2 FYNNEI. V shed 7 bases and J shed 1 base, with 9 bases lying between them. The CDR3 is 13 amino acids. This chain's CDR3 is CASKWGGTDTQYF. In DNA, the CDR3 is TGTGCCAGCAAATGGGGGGGCACAGATACGCAGTATTTT.

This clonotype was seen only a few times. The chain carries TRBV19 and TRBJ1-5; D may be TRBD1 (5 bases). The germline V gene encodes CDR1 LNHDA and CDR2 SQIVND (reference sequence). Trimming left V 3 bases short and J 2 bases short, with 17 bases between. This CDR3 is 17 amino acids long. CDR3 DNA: TGTGCCAGTAGTATTAAGGGGACCTTATGGGGCAATCAGCCCCAGCATTTT. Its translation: CASSIKGTLWGNQPQHF. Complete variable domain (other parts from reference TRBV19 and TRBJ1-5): DGGITQSPKYLFRKEGQNVTLSCEQNLNHDAMYWYRQDPGQGLRLIYYSQIVNDFQKGDIAEGYSVSREKKESFPLTVTSAQKNPTAFYLCASSIKGTLWGNQPQHFGDGTRLSIL.

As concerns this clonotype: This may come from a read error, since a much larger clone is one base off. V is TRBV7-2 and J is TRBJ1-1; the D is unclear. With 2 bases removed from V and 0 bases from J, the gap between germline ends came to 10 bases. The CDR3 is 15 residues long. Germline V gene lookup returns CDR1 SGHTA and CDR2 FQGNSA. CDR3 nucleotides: TGTACCAGCAGCTTACATATCAGTTTGAACACTGAAGCTTTCTTT. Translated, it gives CTSSLHISLNTEAFF.

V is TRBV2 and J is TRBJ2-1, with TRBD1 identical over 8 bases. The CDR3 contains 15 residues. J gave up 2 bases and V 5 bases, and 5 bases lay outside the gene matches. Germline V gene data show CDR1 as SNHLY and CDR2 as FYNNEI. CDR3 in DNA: TGTGCCAGCAGTACCCGGGACAGGACCTACAATGAGCAGTTCTTC. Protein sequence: CASSTRDRTYNEQFF.

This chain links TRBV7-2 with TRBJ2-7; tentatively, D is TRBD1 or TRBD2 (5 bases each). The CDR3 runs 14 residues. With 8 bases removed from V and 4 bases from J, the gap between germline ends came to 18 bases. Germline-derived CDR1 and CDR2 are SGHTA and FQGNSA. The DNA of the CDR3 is TGTGCCAGCGGCCCGGGACCCCGTGGGTACGAGCAGTACTTC. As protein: CASGPGPRGYEQYF.

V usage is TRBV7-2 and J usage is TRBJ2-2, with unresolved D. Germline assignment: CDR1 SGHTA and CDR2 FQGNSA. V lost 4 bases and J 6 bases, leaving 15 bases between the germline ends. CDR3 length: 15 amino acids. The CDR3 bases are TGTGCCAGCAGCTCCCCCCGGCGACTGGCCGGGGAGCTGTTTTTT. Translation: CASSSPRRLAGELFF. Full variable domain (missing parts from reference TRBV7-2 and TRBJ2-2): GAGVSQSPSNKVTEKGKDVELRCDPISGHTALYWYRQSLGQGLEFLIYFQGNSAPDKSGLPSDRFSAERTGGSVSTLTIQRTQQEDSAVYLCASSSPRRLAGELFFGEGSRLTVL.

Written as DNA, the CDR3 is TGTGCCATCAGTGAGTCGCCGGGGGAAACTGAAGCTTTCTTT. It codes for CAISESPGETEAFF. The gene calls are TRBV10-3 and TRBJ1-1; TRBD1 might be the D (5 bases). Looked up from germline, CDR1 is ENHRY and CDR2 is SYGVKD. This CDR3 region has 14 residues. V lost 0 bases, J lost 5 bases, and 10 bases lay in between.

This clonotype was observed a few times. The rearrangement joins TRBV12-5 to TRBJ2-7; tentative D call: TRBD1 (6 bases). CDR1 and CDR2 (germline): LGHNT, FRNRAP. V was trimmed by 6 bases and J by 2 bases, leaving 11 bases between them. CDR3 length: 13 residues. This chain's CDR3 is CASGRDNAYEQYF. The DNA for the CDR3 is TGTGCTAGTGGCCGGGACAATGCCTACGAGCAGTACTTC.

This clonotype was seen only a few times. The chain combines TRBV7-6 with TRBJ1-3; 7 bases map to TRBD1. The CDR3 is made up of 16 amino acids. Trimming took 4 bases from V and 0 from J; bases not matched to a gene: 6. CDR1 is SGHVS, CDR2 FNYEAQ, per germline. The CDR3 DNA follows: TGTGCCAGCAGCTCCGGACAGGCTTTCTCTGGAAACACCATATATTTT. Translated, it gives CASSSGQAFSGNTIYF.

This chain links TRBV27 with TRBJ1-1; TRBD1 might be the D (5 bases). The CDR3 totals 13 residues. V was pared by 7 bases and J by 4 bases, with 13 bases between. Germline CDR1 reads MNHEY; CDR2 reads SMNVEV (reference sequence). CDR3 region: CASMGGSGTEAFF. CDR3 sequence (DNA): TGTGCCAGCATGGGGGGGTCTGGCACTGAAGCTTTCTTT.

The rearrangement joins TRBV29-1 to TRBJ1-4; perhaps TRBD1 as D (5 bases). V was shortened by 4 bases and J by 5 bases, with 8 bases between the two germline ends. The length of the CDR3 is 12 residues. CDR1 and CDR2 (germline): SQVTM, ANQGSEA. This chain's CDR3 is CSVVGGNEKLFF. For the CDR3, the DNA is TGCAGCGTTGTTGGGGGGAATGAAAAACTGTTTTTT.

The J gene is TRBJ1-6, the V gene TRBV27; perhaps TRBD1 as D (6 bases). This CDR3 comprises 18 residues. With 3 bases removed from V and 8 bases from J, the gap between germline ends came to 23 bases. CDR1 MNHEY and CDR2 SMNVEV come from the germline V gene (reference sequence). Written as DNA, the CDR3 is TGTGCCAGCAGTTTTTCAGGGGCGCGCAGGGGTTGGTATTCACCCCTCCACTTT. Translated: CASSFSGARRGWYSPLHF.

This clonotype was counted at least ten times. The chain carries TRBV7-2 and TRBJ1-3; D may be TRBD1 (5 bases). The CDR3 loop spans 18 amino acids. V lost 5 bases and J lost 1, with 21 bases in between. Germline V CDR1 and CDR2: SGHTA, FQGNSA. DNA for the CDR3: TGTGCCAGCAGCCCCCTCGTGAGAAGGGACCCGTCTGGAAACACCATATATTTT. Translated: CASSPLVRRDPSGNTIYF.

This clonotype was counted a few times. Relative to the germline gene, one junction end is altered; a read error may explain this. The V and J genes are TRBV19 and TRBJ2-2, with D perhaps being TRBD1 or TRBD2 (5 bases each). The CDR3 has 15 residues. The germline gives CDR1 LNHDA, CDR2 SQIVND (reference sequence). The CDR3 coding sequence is TGTGCCAGTATGGTTGCCGCTACGGGACCCGGGAAGCTGTTTTTT. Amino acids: CASMVAATGPGKLFF.

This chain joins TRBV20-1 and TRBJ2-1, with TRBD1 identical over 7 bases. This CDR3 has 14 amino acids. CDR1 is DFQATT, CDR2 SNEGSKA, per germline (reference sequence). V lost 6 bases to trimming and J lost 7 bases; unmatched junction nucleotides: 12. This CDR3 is CSAPGTVYLNEQFF. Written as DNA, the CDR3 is TGCAGTGCCCCAGGGACAGTCTATTTGAATGAGCAGTTCTTC.

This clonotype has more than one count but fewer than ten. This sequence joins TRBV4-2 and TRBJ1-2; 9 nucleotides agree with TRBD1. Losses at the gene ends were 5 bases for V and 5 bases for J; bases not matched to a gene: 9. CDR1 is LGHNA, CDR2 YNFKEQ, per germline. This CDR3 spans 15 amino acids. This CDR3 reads CASSKPGQGTYGYTF. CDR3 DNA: TGTGCCAGCAGCAAACCGGGACAGGGCACTTATGGCTACACCTTC.

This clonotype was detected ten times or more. CDR3 nucleotides: TGTGCCAGCAGCCTAGGGACAACGGCCCAAGAGACCCAGTACTTC. This sequence encodes CASSLGTTAQETQYF. This sequence joins TRBV7-7 and TRBJ2-5; D perhaps matches TRBD1 (6 bases). Germline V gene sequence: CDR1 SSHAT, CDR2 FNYEAQ (reference sequence). V lost 5 bases and J lost 1, with 14 bases in between. The CDR3 is 15 amino acids.

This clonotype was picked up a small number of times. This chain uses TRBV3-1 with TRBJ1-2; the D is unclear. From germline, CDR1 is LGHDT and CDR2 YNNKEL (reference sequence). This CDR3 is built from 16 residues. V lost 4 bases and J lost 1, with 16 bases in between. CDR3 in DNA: TGTGCCAGCAGCCTCGCCGGCGGAATATATAACTATGGCTACACCTTC. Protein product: CASSLAGGIYNYGYTF.

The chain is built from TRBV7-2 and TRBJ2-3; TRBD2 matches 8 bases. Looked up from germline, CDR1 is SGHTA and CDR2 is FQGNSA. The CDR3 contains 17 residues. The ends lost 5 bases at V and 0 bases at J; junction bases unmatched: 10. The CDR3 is CASSARGASGSTDTQYF. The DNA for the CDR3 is TGTGCCAGCAGCGCGAGGGGCGCTAGCGGGAGCACAGATACGCAGTATTTT.

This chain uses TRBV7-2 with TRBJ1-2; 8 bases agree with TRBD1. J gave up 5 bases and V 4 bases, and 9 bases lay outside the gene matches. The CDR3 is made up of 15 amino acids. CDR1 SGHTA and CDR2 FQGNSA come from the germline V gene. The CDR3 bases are TGTGCCAGCAGCTCAAAGCCGGGACAGGCATATGGCTACACCTTC. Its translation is CASSSKPGQAYGYTF.

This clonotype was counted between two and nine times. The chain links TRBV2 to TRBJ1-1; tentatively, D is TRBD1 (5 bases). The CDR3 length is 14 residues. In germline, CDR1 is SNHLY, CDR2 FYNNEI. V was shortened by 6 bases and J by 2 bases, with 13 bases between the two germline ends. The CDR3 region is CASRRGEGNTEAFF. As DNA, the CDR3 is TGTGCCAGCAGGAGGGGTGAAGGAAACACTGAAGCTTTCTTT.

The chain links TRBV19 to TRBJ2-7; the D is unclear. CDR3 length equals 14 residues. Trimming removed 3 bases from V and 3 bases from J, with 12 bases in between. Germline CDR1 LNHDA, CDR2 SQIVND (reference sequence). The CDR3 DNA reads TGTGCCAGTAGTATCGGGCGGTCCGGCTACGAGCAGTACTTC. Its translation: CASSIGRSGYEQYF.